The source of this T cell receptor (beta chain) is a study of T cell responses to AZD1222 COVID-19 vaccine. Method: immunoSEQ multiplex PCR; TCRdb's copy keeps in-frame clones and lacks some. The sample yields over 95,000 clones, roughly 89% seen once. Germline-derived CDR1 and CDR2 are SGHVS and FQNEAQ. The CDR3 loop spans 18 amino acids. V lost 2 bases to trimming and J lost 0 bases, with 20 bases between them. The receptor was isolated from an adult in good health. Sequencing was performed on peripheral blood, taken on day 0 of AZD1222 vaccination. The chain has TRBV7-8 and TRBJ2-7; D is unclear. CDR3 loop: CASSLTDPSPSYSYEQYF. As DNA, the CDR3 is TGTGCCAGCAGCTTAACGGATCCCTCTCCATCCTACTCCTACGAGCAGTACTTC. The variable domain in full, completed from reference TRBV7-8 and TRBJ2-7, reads GAGVSQSPRYKVAKRGQDVALRCDPISGHVSLFWYQQALGQGPEFLTYFQNEAQLDKSGLPSDRFFAERPEGSVSTLKIQRTQQEDSAVYLCASSLTDPSPSYSYEQYFGPGTRLTVT.